The 20 T cell receptor beta chains below all came from one sample that was sequenced in a study of PD-1 blockade in classical Hodgkin lymphoma. Repertoires were generated with immunoSEQ multiplex PCR, while TCRdb's copy carries only in-frame clones and drops some. The table lists around 25,000 clones, around 74% of them singletons, with roughly 30% in the top ten. Time point denoted: cycle 4 day 1 (C4D1), after five to seven weeks of nivolumab. Brentuximab vedotin exposure varied, and every patient relapsed after autologous stem cell transplantation. The sample here was peripheral blood mononuclear cells (PBMCs), taken before the fourth cycle of nivolumab. The receptors were gathered from a human donor with classical Hodgkin lymphoma.

This clone was detected only a few times. This chain connects TRBV11-2 to TRBJ2-7, with D hard to call. Trimming took off 5 bases at V and 3 bases at J, with 17 bases between the two ends. CDR3 size: 15 residues. Germline V gives CDR1 SGHAT, CDR2 FQNNGV. CDR3 loop: CASSHLVAIDYEQYF. Written as DNA, the CDR3 is TGTGCCAGCAGCCATCTTGTAGCAATCGACTACGAGCAGTACTTC.

The CDR3 DNA reads TGTGCCAGCAGTAGGGGATTCGGGGCCAACGTCCTGACTTTC. It specifies CASSRGFGANVLTF. The chain uses TRBV6-5 and TRBJ2-6; possible D gene TRBD1, 5 bases. The CDR3 spans 14 residues. Germline CDR1 MNHEY, CDR2 SVGAGI. V dropped 5 bases and J dropped 4 bases, with 9 bases sitting between them.

V gene TRBV18 combines with J gene TRBJ1-4, with D possibly matching TRBD1 (6 bases). The length of the CDR3 is 16 residues. V lost 2 bases and J 3 bases, leaving 13 bases between the germline ends. Looked up from germline, CDR1 is KGHSH and CDR2 is LQKENI. The CDR3 bases are TGTGCCAGCTCACCAGAACAGGGAAGGGCTAATGAAAAACTGTTTTTT. This gives the protein CASSPEQGRANEKLFF.

The genes are TRBV10-1 and TRBJ2-2; 10 positions match TRBD2. The CDR3 runs 16 residues. V was clipped by 5 bases and J by 3 bases; unmatched bases: 6. Germline CDR1 and CDR2: WNHNN and SYGVQD (reference sequence). This CDR3 reads CASSPGLALDTGELFF. The CDR3 nucleotides read TGCGCCAGCAGTCCGGGACTAGCGCTCGACACCGGGGAGCTGTTTTTT.

The rearrangement links TRBV7-2 to TRBJ2-7; D is unclear. This CDR3 region has 12 residues. Per the germline V gene, CDR1 is SGHTA and CDR2 is FQGNSA. Trimming stripped 5 bases from V and 6 bases from J, with 11 bases between. The CDR3 nucleotides read TGTGCCAGCAGCCCGTTAGGGATCGAGCAGTACTTC. Translating gives CASSPLGIEQYF.

The sample holds a few counts of this clone. The genes are TRBV4-1 and TRBJ2-5; D remains unclear. In germline, CDR1 is MGHRA, CDR2 YSYEKL. V was pared by 1 base and J by 2 bases, with 8 bases between. This CDR3 comprises 14 residues. CDR3 bases: TGCGCCAGCAGCCAAGGAGACATACAAGAGACCCAGTACTTC. This encodes CASSQGDIQETQYF.

The V and J genes are TRBV28 and TRBJ2-4, with 10 positions matching TRBD2. CDR1 is MDHEN and CDR2 is SYDVKM in the germline V gene. V dropped 1 base and J dropped 9; count of bases not matched to a gene: 9. This CDR3 comprises 16 residues. CDR3 sequence reads: CASSLYWASGRAIQYF. For the CDR3, the DNA is TGTGCCAGCAGTTTATATTGGGCCAGCGGGAGGGCCATTCAGTACTTC.

The V and J genes are TRBV9 and TRBJ2-7, with 11 bases lining up with TRBD1. This CDR3 has 15 amino acids. V trimming: 3 bases; J trimming: 2 bases; junction bases outside the gene matches: 4. Germline loops: CDR1 SGDLS, CDR2 YYNGEE. CDR3 nucleotides: TGTGCCAGCAGCGCCGGGACAGGGGGACCCTACGAGCAGTACTTC. This encodes CASSAGTGGPYEQYF.

The chain joins TRBV28 to TRBJ1-5; 8 bases agree with TRBD1. V gave up 6 bases and J gave up 5 bases; unmatched junction bases: 6. The length of the CDR3 is 14 residues. The germline gives CDR1 MDHEN, CDR2 SYDVKM. DNA for the CDR3: TGTGCCAGCAGGGACCAGGGGGCTTATCAGCCCCAGCATTTT. This encodes CASRDQGAYQPQHF.

This chain connects TRBV7-9 to TRBJ1-3; D perhaps matches TRBD1 (5 bases). This CDR3 spans 16 amino acids. Trimming removed 1 base from V and 0 bases from J, with 10 bases in between. Germline CDR1 and CDR2: SEHNR and FQNEAQ (reference sequence). The CDR3 loop is CASSLVGGSSGNTIYF. The CDR3 DNA reads as TGTGCCAGCAGCTTAGTCGGGGGGTCCTCTGGAAACACCATATATTTT. Complete variable domain (other parts from reference TRBV7-9 and TRBJ1-3): DTGVSQNPRHKITKRGQNVTFRCDPISEHNRLYWYRQTLGQGPEFLTYFQNEAQLEKSRLLSDRFSAERPKGSFSTLEIQRTEQGDSAMYLCASSLVGGSSGNTIYFGEGSWLTVV.

The chain links TRBV6-6 to TRBJ2-1; 10 bases match TRBD2. CDR3 size: 15 residues. V dropped 7 bases and J dropped 7; count of bases not matched to a gene: 10. Germline loops: CDR1 MNHNY, CDR2 SVGAGI (reference sequence). This chain's CDR3 is CASTQRVAGGNEQFF. CDR3 nucleotide sequence: TGTGCCAGCACCCAGAGGGTAGCGGGGGGTAATGAGCAGTTCTTC.

The chain combines TRBV30 with TRBJ2-7; D uncertain. V was cut by 2 bases and J by 3 bases, with 5 bases left in between. The CDR3 is 11 residues long. Germline loops: CDR1 GTSNPN, CDR2 SVGIG (reference sequence). Here the CDR3 reads CAWSQDYEQYF. CDR3 sequence (DNA): TGTGCCTGGAGTCAGGACTACGAGCAGTACTTC.

The chain has TRBV2 and TRBJ1-5, with D hard to call. The CDR3 runs 15 residues. V lost 5 bases and J lost 1, with 12 bases in between. Germline V CDR1 and CDR2: SNHLY, FYNNEI. The CDR3 nucleotides are TGTGCCAGCAGTAAGATTCTTAACAGCAATCAGCCCCAGCATTTT. This codes for CASSKILNSNQPQHF.

This clone is a singleton in its sample. This chain's CDR3 is CASGGRPYEQYV. The CDR3 region has the DNA TGTGCCAGCGGGGGGAGACCCTACGAGCAGTACGTC. The gene calls are TRBV6-5 and TRBJ2-7, with a tentative D call TRBD2 (6 bases). The germline gives CDR1 MNHEY, CDR2 SVGAGI. The CDR3 consists of 12 residues. Between the trimmed V and J ends, which lost 8 bases and 2 bases, there was a span of 10 bases.

CDR3: CASRSGAGYTF. In DNA form, the CDR3 reads TGTGCCAGCAGATCGGGTGCGGGCTACACCTTC. J is TRBJ1-2 and V is TRBV5-6, with D uncertain. V lost 5 bases, J lost 8 bases, and 10 bases lay in between. The CDR3 has 11 residues. CDR1 and CDR2 from the germline V gene are SGHDT and YYEEEE. Based on the CDR3 plus reference TRBV5-6 and TRBJ1-2, the full variable domain is DAGVTQSPTHLIKTRGQQVTLRCSPKSGHDTVSWYQQALGQGPQFIFQYYEEEERQRGNFPDRFSGHQFPNYSSELNVNALLLGDSALYLCASRSGAGYTFGSGTRLTVV.

CDR3 DNA: TGTGCCAGCAGTGGGACAGGGGACTTGGAGGAAAAACTGTTTTTT. As protein: CASSGTGDLEEKLFF. V usage is TRBV28 and J usage is TRBJ1-4, with 10 bases matching TRBD1. This CDR3 is 15 amino acids long. CDR1 is MDHEN and CDR2 is SYDVKM in the germline V gene. The V and J ends lost 5 bases and 8 bases, in that order; junction bases with no gene match: 8. Complete variable domain (other parts from reference TRBV28 and TRBJ1-4): DVKVTQSSRYLVKRTGEKVFLECVQDMDHENMFWYRQDPGLGLRLIYFSYDVKMKEKGDIPEGYSVSREKKERFSLILESASTNQTSMYLCASSGTGDLEEKLFFGSGTQLSVL.

J is TRBJ2-5 and V is TRBV5-5; TRBD2 might be the D (6 bases). The CDR3 sequence is 13 residues long. Deletions cut 4 bases from V and 5 bases from J, with 12 bases between. CDR1 SGHKS and CDR2 YYEKEE come from the germline V gene (reference sequence). The CDR3 DNA is TGTGCCAGCAGCCCTCTAGCGCGGGAGACCCAGTACTTC. Its translation is CASSPLARETQYF.

This clone showed up just a few times. V and J are TRBV6-5 and TRBJ2-1; D remains unclear. Trimming pared 2 bases from V and 3 bases from J, leaving 5 bases between. From germline, CDR1 is MNHEY and CDR2 SVGAGI. The length of the CDR3 is 13 residues. As DNA, the CDR3 is TGTGCCAGCAGTTACGGGAACTACAATGAGCAGTTCTTC. It specifies CASSYGNYNEQFF.

This chain connects TRBV7-9 to TRBJ1-2; D perhaps matches TRBD1 (5 bases). The germline CDR1 and CDR2 sequences are SEHNR and FQNEAQ (reference sequence). Trimming pared 1 base from V and 0 bases from J, leaving 9 bases between. The CDR3 contains 15 residues. DNA of the CDR3: TGTGCCAGCAGCTTAGGGACATCCACTAACTATGGCTACACCTTC. Amino acids: CASSLGTSTNYGYTF.

The chain employs TRBV6-5 and TRBJ1-1; no reliable D call. Between the trimmed V and J ends, which lost 2 bases and 1 base, there was a span of 5 bases. The CDR3 totals 13 residues. Germline V gene data show CDR1 as MNHEY and CDR2 as SVGAGI. CDR3 DNA sequence: TGTGCCAGCAGTTACCTTCGGAACACTGAAGCTTTCTTT. Residues: CASSYLRNTEAFF.